The clone carrying this T cell receptor beta chain was picked up many times. The data derive from a study of HIV-infected patients and healthy controls. The germline V gene encodes CDR1 KGHSH and CDR2 LQKENI. The CDR3 loop spans 12 amino acids. V was shortened by 3 bases and J by 2 bases, with 5 bases between the two germline ends. No cell fractionation was done, so the repertoire covers all unsorted peripheral blood T cells. Alpha and beta constant-region primers primed reverse transcription of 400 to 650 ng RNA. Alpha and beta chain libraries were made separately by chain-specific third strand synthesis with multiplexing indices. One entry per CDR3 protein results from TCRdb running MiXCR on the 5' RACE reads. The table includes tens of thousands of distinct CDR3 sequences, approximately 9% detected once.

Sequenced material: blood. The receptor was derived from an adult in good health. The chain couples TRBV18 to TRBJ2-7, with D hard to call. CDR3 sequence: CASSPDAYEQYF. The CDR3 region has the DNA TGTGCCAGCTCACCGGATGCCTACGAGCAGTACTTC.